This T cell receptor beta chain derives from a study of early T cells in non-severe SARS-CoV-2 infection. About the study: With bulk RNA from unsorted whole blood as input, sequencing yielded unpaired chains. Study findings and constraints: Database matching using VDJdb favored anti-spike CD8 responses, with private and CD4 specificities left missing.

Each cDNA molecule carried a unique molecular identifier. TCRdb passed the 5' RACE reads through MiXCR, listing each CDR3 protein once. The table has 57,000 or so distinct CDR3 sequences, about 12% seen once. Points on this clonotype: Its antigen is unknown.

The sequence was obtained from an adult who was a healthcare worker with PCR-confirmed SARS-CoV-2 infection or an uninfected control (not recorded which). The donor label of this sample is uncertain. The sample was whole blood, taken at baseline.

In nucleotides, the CDR3 is TGTGCCAGCATCCTTGGTCGGACCCCCTACGAGCAGTACGTC. This codes for CASILGRTPYEQYV. The J gene is TRBJ2-7, the V gene TRBV21-1. TRBV21-1 is assigned pseudogene status. The CDR3 runs 14 residues.